This paragraph reports one TCR beta chain. The antigen is not known. This entry belongs to a study of OX40 agonist ivuxolimab in advanced cancers. Study results and limitations: In the 0.1 to 3.0 mg/kg range, CD4+ and CD8+ blood T cells had expanded clonally by week 6. CD8+ T cells showed, on average, more clonal expansion than CD4+ cells. Among the nonresponders, some also had low normalized T-cell clonal expansion.

Profiling relied on immunoSEQ multiplex PCR, and the TCRdb table lists in-frame clones only, not all of them. Of around 70,000 clones listed, 75% to 90% were seen once; the top ten hold approximately 10%. Autoimmune disease history or systemic immunosuppression barred patients. Trimming removed 2 bases from V and 5 bases from J, with 15 bases in between. Germline CDR1 WNHNN, CDR2 SYGVQD (reference sequence). This CDR3 has 15 residues. Source: CD4+ or CD8+ T cells sorted from blood, taken in a trial of the OX40 agonist ivuxolimab. This chain joins TRBV10-1 and TRBJ2-5; TRBD2 is a possible D gene (5 bases). The sequence was collected from an adult with an advanced solid tumor such as melanoma, head and neck, liver or kidney cancer. The CDR3 DNA follows: TGCGCCAGCAGTGAGCGGGGAAGTGGGGTCGAGACCCAGTACTTC. Amino acids: CASSERGSGVETQYF.